Below, 29 T cell receptor beta chains from the same sample are listed, as sequenced in a study of T cell repertoires in cytomegalovirus infection. Their antigen targets remain unknown. In TCRdb, the reads were re-called with MiXCR into one record per CDR3 protein. The sample records roughly 990,000 distinct CDR3 sequences, roughly 31% being singletons. Sample: cultured CD8+ T cells from PBMCs, taken from culture after CMV antigen stimulation. The receptors stem from a human donor in good health (CMV status not recorded). Some clones in this sample may be carry-over from other donors' samples.

This chain joins TRBV7-6 and TRBJ1-2, with TRBD1 as a possible D gene (5 bases). The V gene's germline CDR1 is SGHVS and CDR2 FNYEAQ. The CDR3 has 11 residues. The V end lost 5 bases, the J end lost 8 bases, and 9 bases lay between the germline ends. DNA for the CDR3: TGTGCCAGCAGCGGAGCAGGGGGCTACACCTTC. Protein product: CASSGAGGYTF.

This clonotype was picked up a small number of times. The chain uses TRBV27 and TRBJ2-1, with unresolved D. The V end was cut by 5 bases, the J end by 3 bases, with 11 bases between. Germline values: CDR1 MNHEY, CDR2 SMNVEV (reference sequence). The CDR3 is 14 amino acids. The CDR3 loop reads CASSRPTLYNEQFF. In DNA, the CDR3 is TGTGCCAGCAGTCGACCGACCCTCTACAATGAGCAGTTCTTC.

This clonotype was counted only a few times. The chain recombines TRBV6-1 with TRBJ2-1; TRBD2 matches at 12 bases. With V trimmed by 6 bases and J by 4 bases, 7 bases remained unmatched. Germline CDR1 reads MNHNS; CDR2 reads SASEGT. This CDR3 is 16 amino acids long. As DNA, the CDR3 is TGTGCCAGCAGGCCCAGGACTAGCGGGGTATACAATGAGCAGTTCTTC. Translating gives CASRPRTSGVYNEQFF.

The chain recombines TRBV7-9 with TRBJ2-1; tentative D call: TRBD2 (6 bases). This CDR3 has 11 residues. Trimming shortened V by 1 base and J by 14 bases, and 9 bases separated the two germline ends. Germline V lookup: CDR1 SEHNR, CDR2 FQNEAQ (reference sequence). The CDR3 protein is CASSLVDYEFF. CDR3 DNA: TGTGCCAGCAGCTTAGTGGACTACGAGTTCTTC.

The gene calls are TRBV27 and TRBJ1-2; unclear D gene. The ends were cut back, 3 bases at V and 3 bases at J, with 11 bases in the middle. CDR1 MNHEY and CDR2 SMNVEV come from the germline V gene (reference sequence). CDR3 length: 14 amino acids. CDR3 DNA sequence: TGTGCCAGCAGTTTCAACATTGCCCACTATGGCTACACCTTC. Translating it yields CASSFNIAHYGYTF.

This clonotype came up many times. The chain recombines TRBV19 with TRBJ2-7, with no clear D. Trimming shortened V by 5 bases and J by 2 bases, and 10 bases separated the two germline ends. The CDR3 covers 13 residues. Germline-derived CDR1 and CDR2 are LNHDA and SQIVND (reference sequence). CDR3 nucleotide sequence: TGTGCCAGTAGTCCAGGCCCTACCTACGAGCAGTACGTC. Translated, it gives CASSPGPTYEQYV.

In the case of this clonotype: With a much larger clone just one base away, this may be a read error. The chain links TRBV7-8 to TRBJ1-2; D gene unclear. CDR1 is SGHVS, CDR2 FQNEAQ, per germline. This CDR3 contains 15 residues. CDR3 region: CASNLGRKANYGYTF. CDR3 coding DNA: TGTGCCAGCAACTTAGGACGGAAAGCTAACTATGGCTACACCTTC.

The V gene is TRBV4-2, the J gene TRBJ2-1; no firm D call. The germline gives CDR1 LGHNA, CDR2 YNFKEQ. The V and J ends lost 2 bases and 2 bases respectively, with 7 bases between them. The CDR3 spans 14 residues. The CDR3 loop is CASSQPGPYNEQFF. The CDR3 region has the DNA TGTGCCAGCAGCCAACCCGGACCCTACAATGAGCAGTTCTTC.

This sequence joins TRBV28 and TRBJ2-1; D possibly corresponds to TRBD2 (6 bases). CDR1 is MDHEN and CDR2 is SYDVKM in the germline V gene. The CDR3 is made up of 14 amino acids. V lost 10 bases and J 5 bases, leaving 18 bases between the germline ends. CDR3 bases: TGTGCCATAGAACCCACGGAGGGAGACAATGAGCAGTTCTTC. This codes for CAIEPTEGDNEQFF.

In nucleotides, the CDR3 is TGTGCCACCAGTGAAGCGGGGCCCTCCTACAATGAGCAGTTCTTC. Translation: CATSEAGPSYNEQFF. V and J are TRBV24-1 and TRBJ2-1; the match to TRBD2 covers 7 bases. There are 15 residues in the CDR3. Germline loops: CDR1 KGHDR, CDR2 SFDVKD. The junction had 2 bases not matched to a gene; V was cut back by 4 bases and J by 0 bases.

The CDR3 DNA follows: TGTGCCAGTAGTATAGATAAGTGGCCCTACGAGCAGTACTTC. Protein product: CASSIDKWPYEQYF. The chain recombines TRBV19 with TRBJ2-7; D is unclear. The CDR3 runs to 14 residues. V shed 0 bases and J shed 2 bases, with 8 bases lying between them. Germline V gives CDR1 LNHDA, CDR2 SQIVND (reference sequence).

CDR3 protein: CASSLPPPQQQFF. CDR3 DNA: TGTGCCAGCAGTTTGCCCCCCCCACAGCAGCAGTTCTTC. This chain uses TRBV27 with TRBJ2-1; D unresolved. This CDR3 has 13 amino acids. Per germline, CDR1 MNHEY and CDR2 SMNVEV (reference sequence). Trimming stripped 3 bases from V and 11 bases from J, with 14 bases between.

Turning to this clonotype: At one of its ends the junction is not consistent with the germline gene, which may arise from a read error. The chain carries TRBV18 and TRBJ2-4, with no clear D. The CDR3 consists of 15 residues. Germline CDR1 and CDR2: KGHSH and LQKENI. CDR3 nucleotides: TGTGTCAGCTCACCACCGGCAATAGCCAAAAACATTCAGTACTTC. Its translation is CVSSPPAIAKNIQYF.

CDR3 loop: CASSLSTAHEAFF. CDR3 DNA: TGTGCCAGCAGTCTTTCGACAGCACATGAAGCTTTCTTT. This sequence joins TRBV27 and TRBJ1-1, with D maybe TRBD1 (5 bases). Germline V gives CDR1 MNHEY, CDR2 SMNVEV (reference sequence). The CDR3 runs to 13 residues. V lost 5 bases and J 7 bases, leaving 14 bases between the germline ends.

This clonotype has a handful of counts. The chain combines TRBV3-1 with TRBJ1-2; 8 nucleotides align to TRBD1. The J segment lost 2 bases and the V segment lost 5 bases, leaving 10 bases of the junction unmatched. This CDR3 region has 16 residues. CDR1 and CDR2 from the germline V gene are LGHDT and YNNKEL (reference sequence). The CDR3 loop is CASSDPTGERNYGYTF. In DNA, the CDR3 is TGTGCCAGCAGCGATCCGACAGGGGAGAGAAACTATGGCTACACCTTC.

The V and J genes are TRBV6-1 and TRBJ2-2, with D perhaps matching TRBD1 (6 bases). The germline V gene has CDR1 MNHNS and CDR2 SASEGT. There are 16 residues in the CDR3. V was pared by 10 bases and J by 0 bases, with 18 bases between. DNA for the CDR3: TGTGCCACCTCGATCGCGTGGGGGCCGAACACCGGGGAGCTGTTTTTT. It yields the protein CATSIAWGPNTGELFF.

This clonotype was detected many times. The CDR3 spells CASSDTSSYNSPLHF. CDR3 DNA: TGTGCCAGCAGTGACACCAGCTCCTATAATTCACCCCTCCACTTT. The chain couples TRBV6-1 to TRBJ1-6; D is unresolved. CDR1 and CDR2 from the germline V gene are MNHNS and SASEGT. The V gene lost 3 bases and the J gene lost 0 bases, with 6 bases spanning the gap. The CDR3 runs to 15 residues.

V gene TRBV5-6 combines with J gene TRBJ2-7; TRBD1 aligns across 7 bases. CDR1 and CDR2 (germline): SGHDT, YYEEEE. The CDR3 loop spans 15 amino acids. Unmatched junction bases numbered 7, after V lost 0 bases and J lost 4 bases. CDR3: CASSLGGGLRYEQYF. DNA of the CDR3: TGTGCCAGCAGCTTGGGAGGGGGCCTAAGGTACGAGCAGTACTTC.

The rearrangement joins TRBV14 to TRBJ2-7, with 7 bases fitting TRBD2. V lost 1 base and J lost 6; bases outside the gene matches: 15. The CDR3 extends over 17 amino acids. The V gene's germline CDR1 is SGHDN and CDR2 FVKESK. The CDR3 here is CASSQGRPGTSVGEQYF. CDR3 DNA: TGTGCCAGCAGCCAAGGACGTCCCGGCACTAGCGTCGGCGAGCAGTACTTC.

This chain connects TRBV29-1 to TRBJ2-7; D not certain. The CDR3 consists of 18 residues. The ends were cut back, 0 bases at V and 3 bases at J, with 24 bases in the middle. CDR1 and CDR2 (germline): SQVTM, ANQGSEA. The CDR3 loop reads CSVEDHVLGPWANYEQYV. Written as DNA, the CDR3 is TGCAGCGTTGAAGATCACGTGCTAGGGCCTTGGGCAAACTACGAGCAGTACGTC.

The rearrangement links TRBV19 to TRBJ1-2; D might be TRBD1 (6 bases). Germline loops: CDR1 LNHDA, CDR2 SQIVND (reference sequence). Trimming stripped 8 bases from V and 4 bases from J, with 23 bases between. The CDR3 contains 16 residues. CDR3 sequence (DNA): TGTGCCAGTGCCGCCTCTCGTAGACAGGTTCTCTATGGCTACACCTTC. Protein: CASAASRRQVLYGYTF.

V is TRBV27 and J is TRBJ1-1, with D perhaps matching TRBD1 (6 bases). The germline V gene encodes CDR1 MNHEY and CDR2 SMNVEV (reference sequence). The CDR3 covers 16 residues. V lost 4 bases and J 1 base, leaving 16 bases between the germline ends. The CDR3 nucleotides are TGTGCCAGCAGTTCGCGGACAGTGGGATGGAACACTGAAGCTTTCTTT. Translation: CASSSRTVGWNTEAFF.

V is TRBV27 and J is TRBJ2-2; TRBD1 might be the D (5 bases). The germline V gene has CDR1 MNHEY and CDR2 SMNVEV (reference sequence). The CDR3 extends over 15 amino acids. The ends were cut back, 1 base at V and 2 bases at J, with 8 bases in the middle. The CDR3 sequence is CASSLYDRNTGELFF. The CDR3, as DNA: TGTGCCAGCAGTTTATATGACAGAAACACCGGGGAGCTGTTTTTT.

The rearrangement joins TRBV12-3 or TRBV12-4 to TRBJ2-1, with 9 bases identical to TRBD2. Trimming cost V 7 bases and J 2 bases; bases outside gene matches: 6. This CDR3 has 15 amino acids. CDR3 DNA sequence: TGTGCCAGCACCCTGACTAGCGGAGCCTACAATGAGCAGTTCTTC. Amino acid sequence: CASTLTSGAYNEQFF.

This clonotype was recorded a few times. This rearrangement joins TRBV7-9 to TRBJ2-2; D assignment may be TRBD1 or TRBD2 (5 bases each). V lost 5 bases and J lost 1, with 14 bases in between. CDR3 length equals 16 residues. Germline loops: CDR1 SEHNR, CDR2 FQNEAQ (reference sequence). The CDR3 here is CASSPRERGNTGELFF. The CDR3 DNA reads as TGTGCCAGCAGCCCCCGAGAGAGGGGGAACACCGGGGAGCTGTTTTTT. Full variable domain (outside the CDR3, taken from reference TRBV7-9 and TRBJ2-2): DTGVSQNPRHKITKRGQNVTFRCDPISEHNRLYWYRQTLGQGPEFLTYFQNEAQLEKSRLLSDRFSAERPKGSFSTLEIQRTEQGDSAMYLCASSPRERGNTGELFFGEGSRLTVL.

V gene TRBV6-1 combines with J gene TRBJ1-4, with TRBD1 matching over 7 bases. The CDR3 consists of 14 residues. V gave up 8 bases and J gave up 7 bases; unmatched junction bases: 10. CDR1 and CDR2 from the germline V gene are MNHNS and SASEGT. The CDR3, as DNA: TGTGCCAGCGCTTGGACAGGTTTAGCTGAAAAACTGTTTTTT. Translating it yields CASAWTGLAEKLFF.

This clonotype was picked up a small number of times. V gene TRBV7-6 combines with J gene TRBJ2-7; tentatively, D is TRBD1 or TRBD2 (5 bases each). The germline V gene encodes CDR1 SGHVS and CDR2 FNYEAQ. CDR3 length: 13 amino acids. The V end was cut by 1 base, the J end by 7 bases, with 11 bases between. In nucleotides, the CDR3 is TGTGCCAGCAGCTTAGAGGGACCTACGGAGCAGTACTTC. It encodes CASSLEGPTEQYF. The full variable domain, in which reference TRBV7-6 and TRBJ2-7 provide the parts outside the CDR3, is GAGVSQSPRYKVTKRGQDVALRCDPISGHVSLYWYRQALGQGPEFLTYFNYEAQQDKSGLPNDRFSAERPEGSISTLTIQRTEQRDSAMYRCASSLEGPTEQYFGPGTRLTVT.

This clonotype was observed a few times. V usage is TRBV7-6 and J usage is TRBJ2-3; TRBD1 matches at 7 bases. Germline V gene lookup returns CDR1 SGHVS and CDR2 FNYEAQ. Trimming removed 5 bases from V and 7 bases from J; junction bases left unmatched: 12. The CDR3 consists of 15 residues. CDR3 in DNA: TGTGCCAGCAGCGAGGGACAGAGGGACCGTTATACGCAGTATTTT. This encodes CASSEGQRDRYTQYF.

This clonotype was seen a few times. The chain links TRBV12-3 or TRBV12-4 to TRBJ2-5; D may be TRBD2 (5 bases). The CDR3 sequence is 12 residues long. Between the trimmed V and J ends, which lost 6 bases and 5 bases, there was a span of 10 bases. The chain's CDR3 is CASSLIAETQYF. The CDR3 DNA is TGTGCCAGCAGCTTGATAGCGGAGACCCAGTACTTC.